The subject of this entry is one TCR beta chain. Antigen unknown. This entry comes from a study of T cells in Graves' hyperthyroidism and ophthalmopathy. Findings of the study overall: Most thyroid-expanded clonotypes above 0.001 were also found in blood.

This sample holds PBMCs from approximately 10 ml fresh peripheral blood. Using RNA transcripts as the source, TCR beta CDR3 regions were amplified. A set of HTBI primers served as the primers for a first-round RT-PCR of the TCR CDR3. TCRdb re-analysed the multiplex PCR reads in MiXCR, keeping a single row per CDR3 protein. The sample has around 440,000 distinct CDR3 sequences; 15% to 18% are singletons. This CDR3 is 17 amino acids long. J was trimmed by 0 bases and V by 0 bases; bases with no gene match: 5. CDR1 is LNHNV, CDR2 YYDKDF, per germline (reference sequence). The TCR sequence derives from a woman aged 18 to 35 with Graves' hyperthyroidism. The gene calls are TRBV15 and TRBJ2-7; 10 positions match TRBD2. Sequenced material: blood. In DNA form, the CDR3 reads TGTGCCACCAGCAGAGATTCGGCTAGCGGGAGCTCCTACGAGCAGTACTTC. It is translated as CATSRDSASGSSYEQYF. The full variable domain, in which reference TRBV15 and TRBJ2-7 provide the parts outside the CDR3, is DAMVIQNPRYQVTQFGKPVTLSCSQTLNHNVMYWYQQKSSQAPKLLFHYYDKDFNNEADTPDNFQSRRPNTSFCFLDIRSPGLGDTAMYLCATSRDSASGSSYEQYFGPGTRLTVT.